The source of this T cell receptor beta chain is a study of post-analysis software for immune sequencing data (dated by TCRdb to about 2015). Concerning the study at large: The recorded disease courses included relapsing-remitting, secondary progressive and progressive-relapsing multiple sclerosis, and some patients had no subtype annotation. The patient repertoires were compared against about 10 previously published healthy control repertoires obtained from donors aged 6 to 25 years. A subset of samples was prepared in parallel using single-end sample barcoding, then pooled and co-amplified after Illumina adapter ligation.

Taken from cysteine to phenylalanine, the CDR3 has 13 residues. Of the read, only the CDR3 DNA is kept; its 39 bases are in frame from base 1. The germline V gene (reference sequence) supplies CDR1 DFQATT and CDR2 SNEGSKA. V gives up 3 bases and J gives up 4 bases, and the segment between their germline ends measures 12 bases. This clonotype has only one observation. Its antigen target is currently unknown. No quality values exist for individual bases; no much larger clone is one base distant. The investigation overall reported the following: Normalized Chao1 diversity was significantly lower in multiple sclerosis patients than controls, suggesting substantial peripheral T-cell clonal expansion. The multiple sclerosis patient group was slightly younger than the control group. Direct clustering with F measure revealed strong co-clustering of samples prepared in the same batch, which led to a batch-effect correction. Significantly higher frequencies in patients than in controls were found for five or six TRBV segments, including TRBV5-6, TRBV5-1 and TRBV20-1.

To demonstrate the VDJtools post-analysis software, the study profiled TCR beta repertoires from the peripheral blood of about 13 young patients with multiple sclerosis. The multiple sclerosis patients were children and adolescents between roughly 6 and 16 years of age. The library was made by PCR. Sequenced on an Illumina HiSeq 2500. To reduce PCR and sequencing biases, unique molecular identifiers were built into the TCR beta cDNA libraries. Roughly 500,000 cDNA molecules were obtained for every 1 to 10 million input T cells, so each molecule roughly corresponded to one T cell. The patient libraries were prepared and sequenced with the same protocol used for the earlier healthy control dataset. Within a given batch, samples were prepared together, multiplexed and sequenced on the same HiSeq lane. As for the original processing: Raw barcoded reads were processed with MIGEC, and single-read molecular identifier groups were discarded before consensus assembly and CDR3 extraction. VDJtools was used for post-analysis of the clonotype tables, with diversity normalized by down-sampling every dataset to the smallest sample size. In repertoire overlap clustering, CDR3 amino acid sequences, but not nucleotide sequences, were matched to correct batch-related cross-sample contamination. TCRdb reprocessing: public reads trimmed at Q25 with fastp, clones called with MiXCR, in-frame beta chains kept. Each entry is one CDR3 protein sequence, shown with its most common DNA and genes. These V and J calls derive from TCRdb rather than the authors' analysis. The sample includes about 380,000 distinct CDR3 sequences, with around a third observed a single time. Roughly an eighth of the sample goes to the ten largest clones.

Material: blood. The clonotype was recovered from a girl aged 10 to 17 with multiple sclerosis. The rearrangement joined TRBV20-1 to TRBJ2-5; a confident D gene designation cannot be given. The encoded CDR3 is CSARPITPETQYF. In nucleotides, the sequence is TGCAGTGCTAGGCCGATTACCCCAGAGACCCAGTACTTC.